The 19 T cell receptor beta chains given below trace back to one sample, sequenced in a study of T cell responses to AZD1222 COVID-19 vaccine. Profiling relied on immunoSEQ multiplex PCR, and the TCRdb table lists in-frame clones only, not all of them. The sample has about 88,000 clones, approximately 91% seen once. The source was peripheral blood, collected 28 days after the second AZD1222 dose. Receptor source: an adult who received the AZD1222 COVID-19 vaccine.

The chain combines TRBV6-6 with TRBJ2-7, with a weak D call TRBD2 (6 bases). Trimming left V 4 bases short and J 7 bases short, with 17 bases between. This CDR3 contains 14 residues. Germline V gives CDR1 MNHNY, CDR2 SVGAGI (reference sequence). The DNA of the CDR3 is TGTGCCAGCAGTTCATCAGGACGGACTATGGAGCAGTACTTC. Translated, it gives CASSSSGRTMEQYF.

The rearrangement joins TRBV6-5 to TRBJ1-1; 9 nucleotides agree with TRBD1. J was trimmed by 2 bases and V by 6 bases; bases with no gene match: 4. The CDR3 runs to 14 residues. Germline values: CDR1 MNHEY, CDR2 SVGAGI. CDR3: CASRSTGGNTEAFF. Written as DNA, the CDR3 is TGTGCCAGCAGGAGCACAGGGGGCAACACTGAAGCTTTCTTT.

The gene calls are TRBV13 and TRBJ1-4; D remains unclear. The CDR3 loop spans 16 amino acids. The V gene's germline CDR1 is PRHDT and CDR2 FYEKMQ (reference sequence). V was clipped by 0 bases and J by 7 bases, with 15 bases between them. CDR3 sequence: CASSLGRSTALEKLFF. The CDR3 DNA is TGTGCCAGCAGCTTAGGCCGTAGCACCGCCCTTGAAAAACTGTTTTTT.

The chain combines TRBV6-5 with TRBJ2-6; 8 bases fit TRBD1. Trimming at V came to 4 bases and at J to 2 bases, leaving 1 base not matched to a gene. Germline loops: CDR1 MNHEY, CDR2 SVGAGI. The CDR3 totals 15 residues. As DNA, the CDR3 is TGTGCCAGCAGTTCGGACAGGGCTGGGGCCAACGTCCTGACTTTC. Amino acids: CASSSDRAGANVLTF.

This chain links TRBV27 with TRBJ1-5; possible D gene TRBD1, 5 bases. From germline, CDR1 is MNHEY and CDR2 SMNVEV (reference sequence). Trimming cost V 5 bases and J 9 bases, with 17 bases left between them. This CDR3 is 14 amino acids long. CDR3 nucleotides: TGTGCCAGCAGTCAAGCGGGGGTTCCGAGGCCCCAGCATTTT. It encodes CASSQAGVPRPQHF.

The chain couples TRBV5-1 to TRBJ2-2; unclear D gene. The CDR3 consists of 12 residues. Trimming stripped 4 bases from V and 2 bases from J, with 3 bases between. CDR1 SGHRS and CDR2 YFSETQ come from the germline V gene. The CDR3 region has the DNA TGCGCCAGCAGCCGTAACACCGGGGAGCTGTTTTTT. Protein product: CASSRNTGELFF.

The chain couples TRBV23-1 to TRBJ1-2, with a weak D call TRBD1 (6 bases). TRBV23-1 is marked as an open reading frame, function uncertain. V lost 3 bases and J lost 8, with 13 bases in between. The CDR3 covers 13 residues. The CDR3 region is CASSQDSEEGYTF. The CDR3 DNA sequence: TGCGCCAGCAGTCAGGACAGCGAGGAGGGCTACACCTTC.

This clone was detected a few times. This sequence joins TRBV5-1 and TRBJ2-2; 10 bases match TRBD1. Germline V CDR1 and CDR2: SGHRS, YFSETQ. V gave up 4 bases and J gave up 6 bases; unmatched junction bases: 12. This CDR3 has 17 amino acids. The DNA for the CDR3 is TGCGCCAGCAGCGGCTCCGGAGGGACAGGGGTCCCCGGGGAGCTGTTTTTT. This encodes CASSGSGGTGVPGELFF.

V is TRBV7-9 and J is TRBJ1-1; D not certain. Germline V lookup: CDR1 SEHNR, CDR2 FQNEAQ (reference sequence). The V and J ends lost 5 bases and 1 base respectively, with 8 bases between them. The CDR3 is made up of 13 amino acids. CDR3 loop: CASSHNQNTEAFF. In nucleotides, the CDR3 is TGTGCCAGCAGCCATAACCAGAACACTGAAGCTTTCTTT.

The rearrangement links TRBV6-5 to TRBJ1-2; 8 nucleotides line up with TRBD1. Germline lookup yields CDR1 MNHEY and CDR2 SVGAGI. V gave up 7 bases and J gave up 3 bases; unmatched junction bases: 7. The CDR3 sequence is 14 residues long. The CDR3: CASTYDRGHYGYTF. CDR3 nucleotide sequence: TGTGCCAGCACCTACGACAGGGGTCACTATGGCTACACCTTC.

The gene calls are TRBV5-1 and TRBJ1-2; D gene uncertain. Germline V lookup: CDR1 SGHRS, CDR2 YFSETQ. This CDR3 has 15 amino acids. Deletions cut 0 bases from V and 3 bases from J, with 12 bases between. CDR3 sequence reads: CASSLGWQDDYGYTF. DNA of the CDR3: TGCGCCAGCAGCTTGGGGTGGCAGGATGACTATGGCTACACCTTC. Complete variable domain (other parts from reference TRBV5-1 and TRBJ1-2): KAGVTQTPRYLIKTRGQQVTLSCSPISGHRSVSWYQQTPGQGLQFLFEYFSETQRNKGNFPGRFSGRQFSNSRSEMNVSTLELGDSALYLCASSLGWQDDYGYTFGSGTRLTVV.

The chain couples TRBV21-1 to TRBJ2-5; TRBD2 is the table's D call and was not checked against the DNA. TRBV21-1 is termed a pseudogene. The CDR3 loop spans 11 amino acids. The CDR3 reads CASIREETQYF. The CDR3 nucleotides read TGTGCCAGCATCCGGGAAGAGACCCAGTACTTC.

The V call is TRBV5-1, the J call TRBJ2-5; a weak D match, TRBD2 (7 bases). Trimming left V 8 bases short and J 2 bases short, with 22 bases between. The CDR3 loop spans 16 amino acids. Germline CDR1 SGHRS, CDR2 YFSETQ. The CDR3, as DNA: TGCGCCAGTACCCCCGGGGGCGGGGGACAACAAGAGACCCAGTACTTC. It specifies CASTPGGGGQQETQYF.

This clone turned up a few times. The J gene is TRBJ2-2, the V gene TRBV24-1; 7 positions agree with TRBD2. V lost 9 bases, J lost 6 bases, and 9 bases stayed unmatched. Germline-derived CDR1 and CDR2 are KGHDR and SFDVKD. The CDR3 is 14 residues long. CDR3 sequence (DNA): TGTGCCACCCGCGGGGAGGGCGACGCCGGGGAGCTGTTTTTT. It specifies CATRGEGDAGELFF.

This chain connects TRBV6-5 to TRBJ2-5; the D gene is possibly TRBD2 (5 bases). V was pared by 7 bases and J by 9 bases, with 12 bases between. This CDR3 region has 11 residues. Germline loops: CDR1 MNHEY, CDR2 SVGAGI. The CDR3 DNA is TGTGCCAGCACTGGGAGTGGGGCCCAGTACTTC. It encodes CASTGSGAQYF.

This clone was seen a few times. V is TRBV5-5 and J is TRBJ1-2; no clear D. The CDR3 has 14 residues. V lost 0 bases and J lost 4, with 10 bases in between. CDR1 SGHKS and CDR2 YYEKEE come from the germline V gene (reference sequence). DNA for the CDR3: TGTGCCAGCAGCTTGGTGGCAGGAACCTATGGCTACACCTTC. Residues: CASSLVAGTYGYTF.

This CDR3 reads CASSQEHRVSDEQFF. In DNA, the CDR3 is TGTGCCAGCAGCCAAGAGCACAGGGTGTCCGATGAGCAGTTCTTC. This sequence joins TRBV3-1 (or the pseudogene TRBV3-2) and TRBJ2-1; possible D gene TRBD1, 6 bases. V lost 0 bases and J lost 8, with 14 bases in between. The CDR3 contains 15 residues. The germline CDR1 and CDR2 sequences are LGHDT and YNNKEL (reference sequence).

The CDR3 DNA reads as TGTGCCAGCAGCTTGGACGGGGAGGGTGGCTACACCTTC. Its protein is CASSLDGEGGYTF. This chain joins TRBV5-4 and TRBJ1-2; D uncertain. The CDR3 length is 13 residues. Trimming removed 0 bases from V and 7 bases from J, with 10 bases in between. Germline lookup yields CDR1 SGHNT and CDR2 YYREEE (reference sequence).

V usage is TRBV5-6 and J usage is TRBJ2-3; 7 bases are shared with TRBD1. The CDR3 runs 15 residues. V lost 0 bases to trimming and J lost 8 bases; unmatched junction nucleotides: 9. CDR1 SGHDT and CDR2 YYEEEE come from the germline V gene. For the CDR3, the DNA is TGTGCCAGCAGCTTGGACAGGGGTTCCCCCGGTACGCAGTATTTT. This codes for CASSLDRGSPGTQYF. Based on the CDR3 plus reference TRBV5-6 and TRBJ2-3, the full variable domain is DAGVTQSPTHLIKTRGQQVTLRCSPKSGHDTVSWYQQALGQGPQFIFQYYEEEERQRGNFPDRFSGHQFPNYSSELNVNALLLGDSALYLCASSLDRGSPGTQYFGPGTRLTVL.